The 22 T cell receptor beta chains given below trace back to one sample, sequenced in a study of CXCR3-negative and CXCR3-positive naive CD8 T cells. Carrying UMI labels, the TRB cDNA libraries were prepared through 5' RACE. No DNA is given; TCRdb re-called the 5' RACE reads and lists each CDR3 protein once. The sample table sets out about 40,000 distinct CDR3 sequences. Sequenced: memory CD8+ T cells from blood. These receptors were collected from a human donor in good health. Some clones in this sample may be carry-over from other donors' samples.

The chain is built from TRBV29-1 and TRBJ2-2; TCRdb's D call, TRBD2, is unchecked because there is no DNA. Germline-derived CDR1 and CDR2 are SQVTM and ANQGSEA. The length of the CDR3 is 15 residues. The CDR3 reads CSVRGLGVGTGELFF.

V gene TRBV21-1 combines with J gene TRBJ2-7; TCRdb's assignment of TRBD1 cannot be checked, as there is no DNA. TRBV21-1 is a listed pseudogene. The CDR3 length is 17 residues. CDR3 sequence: CASSKSYRGQGAHEQYF.

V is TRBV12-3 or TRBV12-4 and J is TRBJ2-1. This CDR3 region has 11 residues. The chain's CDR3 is CASSLLNEQFF.

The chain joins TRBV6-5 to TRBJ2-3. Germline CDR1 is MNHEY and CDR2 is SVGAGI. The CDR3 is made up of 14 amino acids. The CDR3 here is CASSYRPLPDTQYF.

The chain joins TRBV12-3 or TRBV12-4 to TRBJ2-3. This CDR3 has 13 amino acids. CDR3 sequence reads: CASNTESTDTQYF.

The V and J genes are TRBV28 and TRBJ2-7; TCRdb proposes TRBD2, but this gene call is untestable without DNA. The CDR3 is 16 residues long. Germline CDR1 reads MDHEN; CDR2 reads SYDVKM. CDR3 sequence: CASSLNGLAGFYEQYF. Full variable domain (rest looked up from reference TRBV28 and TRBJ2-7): DVKVTQSSRYLVKRTGEKVFLECVQDMDHENMFWYRQDPGLGLRLIYFSYDVKMKEKGDIPEGYSVSREKKERFSLILESASTNQTSMYLCASSLNGLAGFYEQYFGPGTRLTVT.

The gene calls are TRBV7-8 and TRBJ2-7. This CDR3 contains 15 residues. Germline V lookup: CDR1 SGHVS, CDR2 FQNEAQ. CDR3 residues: CASSLVGVGSYEQYF. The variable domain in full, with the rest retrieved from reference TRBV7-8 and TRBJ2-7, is GAGVSQSPRYKVAKRGQDVALRCDPISGHVSLFWYQQALGQGPEFLTYFQNEAQLDKSGLPSDRFFAERPEGSVSTLKIQRTQQEDSAVYLCASSLVGVGSYEQYFGPGTRLTVT.

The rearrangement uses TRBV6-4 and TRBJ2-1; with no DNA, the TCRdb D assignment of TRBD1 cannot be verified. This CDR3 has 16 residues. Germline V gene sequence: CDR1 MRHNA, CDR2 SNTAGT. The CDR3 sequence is CASSDDPGQGVNEQFF.

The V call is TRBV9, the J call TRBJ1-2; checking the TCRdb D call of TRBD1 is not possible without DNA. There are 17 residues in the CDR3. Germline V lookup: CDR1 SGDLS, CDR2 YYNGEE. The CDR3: CASSVAITMGHGYGYTF.

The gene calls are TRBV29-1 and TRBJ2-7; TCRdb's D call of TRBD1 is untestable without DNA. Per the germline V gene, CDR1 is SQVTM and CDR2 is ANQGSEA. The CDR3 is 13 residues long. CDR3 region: CSTIGTPSYEQYF.

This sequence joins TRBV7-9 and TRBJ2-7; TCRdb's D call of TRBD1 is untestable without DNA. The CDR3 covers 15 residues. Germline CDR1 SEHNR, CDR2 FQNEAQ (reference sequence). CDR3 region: CASSLPPTRENEQYF.

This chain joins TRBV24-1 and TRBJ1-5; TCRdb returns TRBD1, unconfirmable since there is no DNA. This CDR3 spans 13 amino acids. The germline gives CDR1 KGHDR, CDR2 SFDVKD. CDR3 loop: CATSDPGGEPQHF.

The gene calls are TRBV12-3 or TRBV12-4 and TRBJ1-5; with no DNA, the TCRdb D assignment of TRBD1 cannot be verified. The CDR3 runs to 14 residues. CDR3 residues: CASSGQTFNQPQHF.

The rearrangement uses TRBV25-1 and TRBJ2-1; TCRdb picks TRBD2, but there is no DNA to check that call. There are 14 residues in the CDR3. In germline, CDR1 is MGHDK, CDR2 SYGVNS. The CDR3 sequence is CASASGGGYNEQFF. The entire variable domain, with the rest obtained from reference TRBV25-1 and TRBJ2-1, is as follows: EADIYQTPRYLVIGTGKKITLECSQTMGHDKMYWYQQDPGMELHLIHYSYGVNSTEKGDLSSESTVSRIRTEHFPLTLESARPSHTSQYLCASASGGGYNEQFFGPGTRLTVL.

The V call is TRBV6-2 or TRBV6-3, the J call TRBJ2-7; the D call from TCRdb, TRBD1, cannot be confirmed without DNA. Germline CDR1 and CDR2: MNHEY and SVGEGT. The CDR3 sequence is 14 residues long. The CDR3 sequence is CASSYGAGAYEQYF.

The CDR3 is CASSLTSGGVQTQYF. The rearrangement links TRBV6-5 to TRBJ2-5; the TRBD2 assignment by TCRdb is unverifiable without DNA. Germline CDR1 and CDR2: MNHEY and SVGAGI. The CDR3 contains 15 residues.

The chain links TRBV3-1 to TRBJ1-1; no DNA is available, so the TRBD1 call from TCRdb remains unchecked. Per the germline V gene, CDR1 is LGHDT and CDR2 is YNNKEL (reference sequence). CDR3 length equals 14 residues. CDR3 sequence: CASNPDREETEAFF.

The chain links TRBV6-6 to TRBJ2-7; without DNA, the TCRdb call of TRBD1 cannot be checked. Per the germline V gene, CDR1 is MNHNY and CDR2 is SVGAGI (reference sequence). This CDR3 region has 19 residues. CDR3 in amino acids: CASSYGPGQGVIYYYEQYF.

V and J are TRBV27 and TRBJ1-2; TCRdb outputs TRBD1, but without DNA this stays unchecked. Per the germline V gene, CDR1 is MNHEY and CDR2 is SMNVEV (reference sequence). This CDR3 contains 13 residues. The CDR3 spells CASSPGQVNGYTF.

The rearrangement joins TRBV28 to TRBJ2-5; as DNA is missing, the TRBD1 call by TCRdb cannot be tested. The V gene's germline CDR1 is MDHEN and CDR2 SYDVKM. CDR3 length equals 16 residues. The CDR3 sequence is CASSLGTTGSTETQYF.

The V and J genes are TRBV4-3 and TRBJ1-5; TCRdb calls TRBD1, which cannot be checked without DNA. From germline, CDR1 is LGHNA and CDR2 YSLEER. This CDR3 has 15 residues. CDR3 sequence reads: CASSREQGSNQPQHF.

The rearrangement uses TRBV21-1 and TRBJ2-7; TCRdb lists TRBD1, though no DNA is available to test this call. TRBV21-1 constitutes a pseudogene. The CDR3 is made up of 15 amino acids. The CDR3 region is CASSKGGTPRREQYF.